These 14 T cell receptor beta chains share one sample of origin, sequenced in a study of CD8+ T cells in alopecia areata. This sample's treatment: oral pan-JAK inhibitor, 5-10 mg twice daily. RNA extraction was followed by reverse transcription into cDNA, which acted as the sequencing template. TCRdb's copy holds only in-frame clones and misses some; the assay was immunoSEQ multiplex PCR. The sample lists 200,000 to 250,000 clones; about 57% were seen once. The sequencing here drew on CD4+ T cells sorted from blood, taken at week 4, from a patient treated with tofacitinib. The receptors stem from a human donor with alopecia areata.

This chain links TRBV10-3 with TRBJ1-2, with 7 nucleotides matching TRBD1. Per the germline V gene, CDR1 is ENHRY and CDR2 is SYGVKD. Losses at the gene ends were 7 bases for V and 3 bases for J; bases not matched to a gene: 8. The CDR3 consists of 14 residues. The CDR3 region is CAITQQGLDYGYTF. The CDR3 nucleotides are TGTGCCATCACCCAACAGGGGTTAGACTATGGCTACACCTTC.

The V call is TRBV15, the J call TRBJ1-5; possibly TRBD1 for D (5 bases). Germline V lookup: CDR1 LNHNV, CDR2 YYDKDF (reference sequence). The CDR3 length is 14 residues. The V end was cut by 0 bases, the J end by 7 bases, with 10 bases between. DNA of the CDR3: TGTGCCACCAGCAGAGAGGCAGGGCGGCAGCCCCAGCATTTT. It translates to CATSREAGRQPQHF.

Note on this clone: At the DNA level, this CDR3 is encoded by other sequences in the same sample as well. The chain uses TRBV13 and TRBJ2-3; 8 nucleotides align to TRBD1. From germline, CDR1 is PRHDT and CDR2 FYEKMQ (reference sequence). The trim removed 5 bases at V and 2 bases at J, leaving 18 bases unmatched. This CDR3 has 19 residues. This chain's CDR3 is CASSPQAGQGGPTTDTQYF. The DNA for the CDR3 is TGTGCCAGCAGCCCCCAGGCCGGACAGGGAGGCCCCACCACAGATACGCAGTATTTT.

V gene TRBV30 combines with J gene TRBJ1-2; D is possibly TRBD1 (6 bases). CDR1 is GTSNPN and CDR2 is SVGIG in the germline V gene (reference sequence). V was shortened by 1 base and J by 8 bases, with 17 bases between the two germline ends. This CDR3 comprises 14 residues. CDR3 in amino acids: CAWSALTGWGGYTF. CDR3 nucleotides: TGTGCCTGGAGTGCACTAACAGGGTGGGGAGGCTACACCTTC.

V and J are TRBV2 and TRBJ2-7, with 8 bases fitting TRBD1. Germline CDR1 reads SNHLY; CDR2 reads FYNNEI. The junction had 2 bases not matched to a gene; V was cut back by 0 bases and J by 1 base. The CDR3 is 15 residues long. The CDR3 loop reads CASSEAGQGSYEQYF. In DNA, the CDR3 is TGTGCCAGCAGTGAAGCAGGACAGGGTTCCTACGAGCAGTACTTC.

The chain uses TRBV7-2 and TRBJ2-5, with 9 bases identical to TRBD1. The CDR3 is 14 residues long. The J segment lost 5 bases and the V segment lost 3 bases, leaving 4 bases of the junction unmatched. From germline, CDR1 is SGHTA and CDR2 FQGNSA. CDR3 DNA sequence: TGTGCCAGCAGCTTGGACAGGGGAGGCGAGACCCAGTACTTC. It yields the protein CASSLDRGGETQYF.

CDR3 region: CASSPGPGELFF. CDR3 nucleotides: TGCGCCAGCAGCCCCGGACCCGGGGAGCTGTTTTTT. The genes are TRBV4-1 and TRBJ2-2; D not certain. Germline assignment: CDR1 MGHRA and CDR2 YSYEKL. The ends were cut back, 4 bases at V and 6 bases at J, with 6 bases in the middle. The CDR3 has 12 residues.

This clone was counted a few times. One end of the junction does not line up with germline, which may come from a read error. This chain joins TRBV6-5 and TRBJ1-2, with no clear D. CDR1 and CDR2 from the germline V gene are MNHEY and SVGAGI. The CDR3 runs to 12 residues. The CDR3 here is CASSDGLYVYTF. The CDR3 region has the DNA TGTGCCAGCAGTGATGGGTTATATGTCTACACCTTC.

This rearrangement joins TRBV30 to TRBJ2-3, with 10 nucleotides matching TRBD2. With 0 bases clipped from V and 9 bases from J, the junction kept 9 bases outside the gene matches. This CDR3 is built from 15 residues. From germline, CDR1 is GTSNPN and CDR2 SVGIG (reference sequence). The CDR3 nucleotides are TGTGCCTGGAGTGTCCAGCGGGGGGGCATGGAAACGCAGTATTTT. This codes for CAWSVQRGGMETQYF.

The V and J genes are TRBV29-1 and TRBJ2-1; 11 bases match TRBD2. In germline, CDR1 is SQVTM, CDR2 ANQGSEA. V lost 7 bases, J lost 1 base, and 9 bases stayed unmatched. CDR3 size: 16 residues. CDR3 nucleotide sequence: TGCAGCGGTGACGGGACTAGCGGAAGATCCTACAATGAGCAGTTCTTC. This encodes CSGDGTSGRSYNEQFF.

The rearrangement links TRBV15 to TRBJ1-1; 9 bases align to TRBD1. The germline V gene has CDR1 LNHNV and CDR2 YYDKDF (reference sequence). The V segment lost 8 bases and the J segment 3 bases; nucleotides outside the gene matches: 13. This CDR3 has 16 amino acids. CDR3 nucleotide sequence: TGTGCCACCGGGATCCGACAGGGGGTATCGGACACTGAAGCTTTCTTT. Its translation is CATGIRQGVSDTEAFF.

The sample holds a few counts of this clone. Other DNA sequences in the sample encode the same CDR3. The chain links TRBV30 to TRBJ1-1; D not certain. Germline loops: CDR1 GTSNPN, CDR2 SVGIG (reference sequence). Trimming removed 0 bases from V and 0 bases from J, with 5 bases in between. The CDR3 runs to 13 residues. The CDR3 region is CAWSVKVNTEAFF. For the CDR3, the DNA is TGTGCCTGGAGTGTAAAGGTGAACACTGAAGCTTTCTTT.

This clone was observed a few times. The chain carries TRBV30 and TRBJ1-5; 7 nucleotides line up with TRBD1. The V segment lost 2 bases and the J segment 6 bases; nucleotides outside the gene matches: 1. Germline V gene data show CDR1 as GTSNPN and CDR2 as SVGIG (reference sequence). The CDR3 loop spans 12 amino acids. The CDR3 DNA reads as TGTGCCTGGAGTAGGGGGCTTCAGCCCCAGCATTTT. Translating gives CAWSRGLQPQHF.

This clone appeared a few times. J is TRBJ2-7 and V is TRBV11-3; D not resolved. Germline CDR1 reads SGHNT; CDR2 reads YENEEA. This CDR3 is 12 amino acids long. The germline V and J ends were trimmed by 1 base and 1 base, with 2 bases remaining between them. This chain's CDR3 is CASSLGSYEQYF. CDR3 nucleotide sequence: TGTGCCAGCAGCTTAGGATCCTACGAGCAGTACTTC.